The clone carrying this TCR beta chain was seen ten or more times. Gene-specific TRAV and TRBV primers were used for first-strand cDNA, covering alpha and beta chains. For amplifying TCRs, the PCR ran for around 20 cycles with Phusion, which was used together with a constant-region primer and the adapter on the V primers. TCRdb processed the reads anew with MiXCR; each CDR3 protein has one entry. The sample contains under 90,000 distinct CDR3 sequences, roughly a sixth of which appear only once. Time point of the sample: before trial treatment. The sample is drawn from a study of low-dose radiotherapy and immunotherapy resistance in tumors. J gave up 0 bases and V 6 bases, and 7 bases lay outside the gene matches. The CDR3 runs to 16 residues.

The chain couples TRBV12-3 or TRBV12-4 to TRBJ2-2; 7 bases are shared with TRBD2. The sample consisted of PBMCs, taken before treatment. This TCR came from a male donor with prostate cancer. CDR3 loop: CASRPFAGANTGELFF. CDR3 bases: TGTGCCAGCAGACCCTTCGCGGGGGCGAACACCGGGGAGCTGTTTTTT.